Following are 6 T cell receptor beta chains from one sample sequenced in a study of shared clonotypes between healthy human individuals (dated by TCRdb to 2018 to 2020). The library came from the immunoSEQ multiplex PCR assay. TCRdb stores this immuneACCESS table with in-frame sequences only. Part of the clones is absent; in the studies checked, under half of the shortfall reflects unresolved V genes, and no reason is known for the rest. The sample data list 600,000 to 800,000 clones, and over 55% of these were observed just once. The top ten clonotypes cover more than 1.5% of the sample. The material sequenced was memory CD4+ T cells sorted from blood. The cell subset or site label of this sample denotes: CD45RA-negative fraction. These TCRs come from a woman between 25 and 40 years old in good health.

This chain joins TRBV18 and TRBJ2-1; 8 nucleotides line up with TRBD1. The CDR3 length is 15 residues. CDR1 is KGHSH and CDR2 is LQKENI in the germline V gene. The V gene end was trimmed by 3 bases and the J gene end by 6 bases; junction bases not matched to a gene: 7. Here the CDR3 DNA reads TGTGCCAGCTCACCCGGACAGGGAGATGGCAATGAGCAGTTCTTC. It is translated as CASSPGQGDGNEQFF.

A word on this clone: A read error may account for a junction end that differs from germline. The CDR3 region has the DNA TGTGTCAGCAGTGAAAGTAAGGTAGCGGGACCCAAGACCCAGTACTTC. Translated: CVSSESKVAGPKTQYF. The chain is built from TRBV2 and TRBJ2-5; 8 nucleotides agree with TRBD2. CDR3 length: 16 residues. CDR1 and CDR2 (germline): SNHLY, FYNNEI. Complete variable domain (other parts from reference TRBV2 and TRBJ2-5): EPEVTQTPSHQVTQMGQEVILRCVPISNHLYFYWYRQILGQKVEFLVSFYNNEISEKSEIFDDQFSVERPDGSNFTLKIRSTKLEDSAMYFCVSSESKVAGPKTQYFGPGTRLLVL.

The chain combines TRBV11-2 with TRBJ1-1; D is uncertain. V was shortened by 5 bases and J by 0 bases, with 7 bases between the two germline ends. Germline lookup yields CDR1 SGHAT and CDR2 FQNNGV. There are 13 residues in the CDR3. As DNA, the CDR3 is TGTGCCAGCAGCACGTACTTGAACACTGAAGCTTTCTTT. The encoded protein is CASSTYLNTEAFF.

The rearrangement joins TRBV10-3 to TRBJ2-1; 11 positions match TRBD2. The CDR3 length is 15 residues. Trimming took 6 bases from V and 5 from J; bases not matched to a gene: 6. The germline V gene has CDR1 ENHRY and CDR2 SYGVKD. The CDR3 DNA is TGTGCCATCAGCCCCGGGACTAGCGGAAACAATGAGCAGTTCTTC. Translated: CAISPGTSGNNEQFF.

This sequence joins TRBV7-2 and TRBJ2-3; D may be TRBD2 (5 bases). The CDR3 loop spans 13 amino acids. Trimming took 7 bases from V and 5 from J, leaving 13 bases between them. Germline-derived CDR1 and CDR2 are SGHTA and FQGNSA. The CDR3 DNA is TGTGCCAGCACCTCCCGCCGGGAAGATACGCAGTATTTT. Residues: CASTSRREDTQYF.

The chain is built from TRBV29-1 and TRBJ2-3, with 10 bases identical to TRBD2. From germline, CDR1 is SQVTM and CDR2 ANQGSEA. After removal of 4 bases from V and 0 bases from J, the junction contained 4 bases not matched to a gene. The CDR3 loop spans 15 amino acids. The CDR3 coding sequence is TGCAGCGTTGCTAAGCGGGAGGGTAGCACAGATACGCAGTATTTT. As protein: CSVAKREGSTDTQYF.